This T cell receptor (beta chain) originates from a study of blood T cell repertoires in COVID-19. This CDR3 is built from 16 residues. Per germline, CDR1 SGHNT and CDR2 YENEEA. Trimming cost V 5 bases and J 0 bases; bases outside gene matches: 6. The repertoire was sequenced with immunoSEQ multiplex PCR; TCRdb's copy has only in-frame clones and lacks some. This table has 60,000 to 75,000 clones, around 83% appearing once. The table lists this clone with a few counts. This chain uses TRBV11-3 with TRBJ2-2, with 7 bases matching TRBD2. This clonotype originated in a woman of 80 years or more with acute or convalescent COVID-19. Material for sequencing was peripheral blood. The CDR3 loop is CASSKSGTTNTGELFF. The CDR3 region has the DNA TGTGCCAGCAGCAAATCCGGGACTACGAACACCGGGGAGCTGTTTTTT.